Described below is a single T cell receptor beta chain sequence and its context. As yet, its antigen is unknown. These data come from a study of T cell responses to AZD1222 COVID-19 vaccine. Study summary: Doses given second, at about 4 or about 12 weeks, were pooled. Points from the study as a whole: Spike-specific TCR breadth and depth both grew after two AZD1222 doses. Along spike, vaccine-associated CD4 TCRs were found throughout, with dominance at 160-218 and 743-854.

V lost 3 bases and J 4 bases, leaving 10 bases between the germline ends. CDR1 is SQVTM and CDR2 is ANQGSEA in the germline V gene. CDR3 length: 12 residues. The protocol was immunoSEQ multiplex PCR, while the TCRdb copy is restricted to in-frame clones and leaves out a portion. The sample contains some 97,000 clones, 85% to 90% of which appear only once. This receptor was obtained from an adult in good health. The starting material was peripheral blood, obtained on day 0 of AZD1222 vaccination. This chain links TRBV29-1 with TRBJ2-7, with a possible D match to TRBD2 (5 bases). The DNA for the CDR3 is TGCAGCGTTGACCGTGGAGGTTACGAGCAGTACTTC. The encoded protein is CSVDRGGYEQYF.